This T cell receptor (beta chain) was found in a study of neurological immune-mediated disorders. CDR1 and CDR2 from the germline V gene are MNHEY and SVGEGT. V lost 6 bases and J lost 8, with 13 bases in between. The CDR3 consists of 12 residues. Remarks on this clonotype: Just one base apart from a much larger clone, this may be a read error.

Unsorted libraries were derived from 2 million PBMCs stored at -80 C. TCRdb re-called the 5' RACE reads through MiXCR, storing one row per CDR3 protein. The profile shows tens of thousands of distinct CDR3 sequences, 10% to 13% of them singletons. The rearrangement uses TRBV6-2 or TRBV6-3 and TRBJ1-2; no reliable D call. This TCR was recovered from a man aged 40-50 years in good health. The sequenced sample consisted of PBMCs. CDR3 coding DNA: TGTGCCAGCAGCCCGAACAGTTCCGGCTACACCTTC. Amino acids: CASSPNSSGYTF.